This TCR beta chain was identified in a study of beta chain features in type 1 diabetes. The CDR3 runs to 16 residues. V lost 5 bases, J lost 2 bases, and 6 bases stayed unmatched. CDR1 is SGHTA and CDR2 is FQGNSA in the germline V gene. Reverse transcription of all isolated RNA meant that expressed TCRB transcripts were sequenced. Measured with immunoSEQ multiplex PCR; TCRdb has only the in-frame clones, and not every one. This repertoire shows under 500,000 clones, approximately 31% found once; its top ten account for about 0.065%. This TCR was sampled from a man aged 18-30 years in good health. The chain uses TRBV7-2 and TRBJ2-3; 11 bases map to TRBD2. Sequencing was done on a sample of naive CD4+ T cells from blood. The CDR3 here is CASSRRLAGNTDTQYF. CDR3 coding DNA: TGTGCCAGCAGCCGGAGACTAGCGGGGAACACAGATACGCAGTATTTT.